A single sample gave rise to the 27 T cell receptor beta chains below, sequenced in a study of cytomegalovirus exposure and HLA in healthy donors. Primers for the PCR totalled 60 Vbeta and 13 Jbeta. Assay: immunoSEQ multiplex PCR; the TCRdb copy retains only in-frame clones and omits some. This table has 35,000 to 50,000 clones, 81% appearing once. Sequenced material: PBMCs. The receptors here all came from a man in his forties or fifties in good health and CMV-seronegative.

This chain joins TRBV18 and TRBJ2-7, with D possibly being TRBD1 (6 bases). Germline V gene data show CDR1 as KGHSH and CDR2 as LQKENI. This CDR3 is built from 13 residues. V gave up 6 bases and J gave up 12 bases, with 21 bases separating them. The DNA of the CDR3 is TGTGCCAGCTCCGCGACAGGTCAGACCGATCGGTACTTC. The encoded protein is CASSATGQTDRYF. The entire variable domain, with the rest obtained from reference TRBV18 and TRBJ2-7, is as follows: NAGVMQNPRHLVRRRGQEARLRCSPMKGHSHVYWYRQLPEEGLKFMVYLQKENIIDESGMPKERFSAEFPKEGPSILRIQQVVRGDSAAYFCASSATGQTDRYFGPGTRLTVT.

The chain uses TRBV5-4 and TRBJ2-3; the D gene is possibly TRBD2 (7 bases). The CDR3 spans 16 residues. The germline CDR1 and CDR2 sequences are SGHNT and YYREEE (reference sequence). Trimming took 4 bases from V and 2 from J, leaving 17 bases between them. DNA for the CDR3: TGTGCCAGCAGCGGGGGCCCGGGGAGGGACACAGATACGCAGTATTTT. Its translation: CASSGGPGRDTDTQYF.

A single count supports this clone. The chain has TRBV27 and TRBJ2-1, with TRBD2 matching over 9 bases. Germline CDR1 reads MNHEY; CDR2 reads SMNVEV (reference sequence). V gave up 6 bases and J gave up 4 bases; unmatched junction bases: 10. This CDR3 is built from 16 residues. The CDR3 bases are TGTGCCAGCAGCCCCGTAGCGGGAGTAGGGTACAATGAGCAGTTCTTC. This sequence encodes CASSPVAGVGYNEQFF.

The CDR3 sequence: CASSPRTSGGRVGDTQYF. The CDR3 nucleotides read TGTGCCAGCAGTCCGCGGACTAGCGGGGGACGGGTGGGAGATACGCAGTATTTT. The genes are TRBV27 and TRBJ2-3, with 13 bases fitting TRBD2. Germline CDR1 is MNHEY and CDR2 is SMNVEV (reference sequence). V trimming: 5 bases; J trimming: 5 bases; junction bases outside the gene matches: 13. This CDR3 is 18 amino acids long.

V and J are TRBV6-5 and TRBJ2-2; 7 nucleotides agree with TRBD2. Germline V gene sequence: CDR1 MNHEY, CDR2 SVGAGI. The J segment lost 5 bases and the V segment lost 3 bases, leaving 3 bases of the junction unmatched. CDR3 length: 14 residues. The DNA for the CDR3 is TGTGCCAGCAGTTATTATAGCGGGACCGGGGAGCTGTTTTTT. It specifies CASSYYSGTGELFF.

The rearrangement joins TRBV28 to TRBJ2-7; D is unclear. The CDR3 extends over 17 amino acids. The V gene lost 5 bases and the J gene lost 0 bases, with 20 bases spanning the gap. The germline CDR1 and CDR2 sequences are MDHEN and SYDVKM. CDR3 protein: CASSPTLGETFSYEQYF. The CDR3, as DNA: TGTGCCAGCAGTCCCACCTTAGGAGAGACGTTCTCCTACGAGCAGTACTTC. The entire variable domain, with the rest obtained from reference TRBV28 and TRBJ2-7, is as follows: DVKVTQSSRYLVKRTGEKVFLECVQDMDHENMFWYRQDPGLGLRLIYFSYDVKMKEKGDIPEGYSVSREKKERFSLILESASTNQTSMYLCASSPTLGETFSYEQYFGPGTRLTVT.

This clone was found a few times. The chain recombines TRBV28 with TRBJ2-7, with D perhaps TRBD2 (6 bases). V lost 6 bases to trimming and J lost 0 bases, with 15 bases between them. The CDR3 runs to 15 residues. Per germline, CDR1 MDHEN and CDR2 SYDVKM. CDR3 DNA sequence: TGTGCCAGCAGCCCCGGGGGATCCGACTCCTACGAGCAGTACTTC. It encodes CASSPGGSDSYEQYF. Full variable domain (remainder filled in from reference TRBV28 and TRBJ2-7): DVKVTQSSRYLVKRTGEKVFLECVQDMDHENMFWYRQDPGLGLRLIYFSYDVKMKEKGDIPEGYSVSREKKERFSLILESASTNQTSMYLCASSPGGSDSYEQYFGPGTRLTVT.

V usage is TRBV7-2 and J usage is TRBJ2-3, with D unresolved. The V end lost 3 bases, the J end lost 0 bases, and 10 bases lay between the germline ends. The germline gives CDR1 SGHTA, CDR2 FQGNSA. This CDR3 region has 15 residues. The CDR3 DNA follows: TGTGCCAGCAGCTTGCAGCGACGTAGCACAGATACGCAGTATTTT. Its protein is CASSLQRRSTDTQYF.

In its sample, this clone was seen a few times. V is TRBV5-8 and J is TRBJ1-6; D is ambiguous. Trimming removed 2 bases at V and 7 bases at J, with 13 bases between. Germline V gives CDR1 SGHTS, CDR2 YDEGEE. This CDR3 spans 15 amino acids. The DNA of the CDR3 is TGTGCCAGCAGCTTATTTCGGGGAAACAATTCACCCCTCCACTTT. Protein product: CASSLFRGNNSPLHF. Variable domain in full (rest from reference TRBV5-8 and TRBJ1-6): EAGVTQSPTHLIKTRGQQATLRCSPISGHTSVYWYQQALGLGLQFLLWYDEGEERNRGNFPPRFSGRQFPNYSSELNVNALELEDSALYLCASSLFRGNNSPLHFGNGTRLTVT.

The chain has TRBV7-9 and TRBJ1-1, with TRBD1 as a possible D gene (6 bases). Germline CDR1 is SEHNR and CDR2 is FQNEAQ (reference sequence). The V end lost 5 bases, the J end lost 4 bases, and 14 bases lay between the germline ends. This CDR3 has 14 amino acids. CDR3 region: CASSPGQLSTEAFF. CDR3 bases: TGTGCCAGCAGCCCTGGACAGTTGAGCACTGAAGCTTTCTTT.

The chain carries TRBV4-2 and TRBJ2-3, with D possibly TRBD2 on 6 matching bases. Germline V CDR1 and CDR2: LGHNA, YNFKEQ. This CDR3 is built from 17 residues. Trimming cost V 4 bases and J 2 bases, with 19 bases left between them. The DNA for the CDR3 is TGTGCCAGCAGCCCGATAATGGGGGGATGGGACACAGATACGCAGTATTTT. The encoded protein is CASSPIMGGWDTDTQYF.

The V gene is TRBV15, the J gene TRBJ1-1; the match to TRBD1 covers 11 bases. The V segment lost 7 bases and the J segment 4 bases; nucleotides outside the gene matches: 5. Germline V gene data show CDR1 as LNHNV and CDR2 as YYDKDF (reference sequence). The CDR3 length is 14 residues. Here the CDR3 DNA reads TGTGCCACCACCGGGGACAGGGGGGGCACTGAAGCTTTCTTT. Its translation: CATTGDRGGTEAFF.

The chain combines TRBV30 with TRBJ1-3, with 9 positions matching TRBD1. The trim removed 3 bases at V and 2 bases at J, leaving 5 bases unmatched. The CDR3 is 15 amino acids. The germline V gene encodes CDR1 GTSNPN and CDR2 SVGIG (reference sequence). The CDR3 sequence is CAWSRWTGAGNTIYF. CDR3 DNA sequence: TGTGCCTGGAGCCGATGGACAGGGGCTGGAAACACCATATATTTT.

The chain has TRBV11-2 and TRBJ1-1; D is unclear. Germline V gene lookup returns CDR1 SGHAT and CDR2 FQNNGV. V lost 2 bases and J 4 bases, leaving 17 bases between the germline ends. The CDR3 is 16 residues long. The CDR3, as DNA: TGTGCCAGCAGCTTAAGCGGCGGGAGGATGACCACTGAAGCTTTCTTT. Translation gives CASSLSGGRMTTEAFF.

The V call is TRBV10-3, the J call TRBJ2-7; D remains unclear. This CDR3 comprises 13 residues. V lost 2 bases and J 2 bases, leaving 7 bases between the germline ends. Germline loops: CDR1 ENHRY, CDR2 SYGVKD. CDR3 protein: CAISEGRTYEQYF. CDR3 sequence (DNA): TGTGCCATCAGTGAGGGCAGAACCTACGAGCAGTACTTC.

This rearrangement joins TRBV7-8 to TRBJ2-1; tentative D call: TRBD2 (5 bases). CDR1 and CDR2 (germline): SGHVS, FQNEAQ. The CDR3 length is 16 residues. V was pared by 6 bases and J by 3 bases, with 18 bases between. The CDR3 nucleotides read TGTGCCAGCAGTCGCCGGCCGACTACGAGCTACAATGAGCAGTTCTTC. Its translation is CASSRRPTTSYNEQFF.

Only a few counts were recorded for this clone. The rearrangement joins TRBV6-1 to TRBJ2-2; TRBD2 might be the D (5 bases). The length of the CDR3 is 13 residues. CDR1 and CDR2 from the germline V gene are MNHNS and SASEGT. With 6 bases removed from V and 7 bases from J, the gap between germline ends came to 12 bases. The CDR3 region has the DNA TGTGCCAGCAGCCTAACGGGGAACGGGGAGCTGTTTTTT. This translates into CASSLTGNGELFF.

The V and J genes are TRBV7-2 and TRBJ1-2; 7 nucleotides match TRBD1. Trimming cost V 1 base and J 7 bases; bases outside gene matches: 6. The germline CDR1 and CDR2 sequences are SGHTA and FQGNSA. The CDR3 consists of 14 residues. This CDR3 is CASSLGQGFSGYTF. The CDR3 DNA follows: TGTGCCAGCAGCTTAGGACAGGGTTTTTCTGGCTACACCTTC.

This chain joins TRBV9 and TRBJ2-1; tentative D call: TRBD2 (6 bases). This CDR3 spans 14 amino acids. Germline values: CDR1 SGDLS, CDR2 YYNGEE. With 0 bases removed from V and 8 bases from J, the gap between germline ends came to 12 bases. The CDR3 protein is CASSVGRGFDEQFF. As DNA, the CDR3 is TGTGCCAGCAGCGTAGGGCGGGGTTTCGATGAGCAGTTCTTC.

The genes are TRBV28 and TRBJ2-7, with 7 bases that match TRBD2. Losses at the gene ends were 10 bases for V and 4 bases for J; bases not matched to a gene: 4. Germline CDR1 MDHEN, CDR2 SYDVKM. The CDR3 consists of 11 residues. CDR3 amino acids: CAILGGYEQYF. In DNA form, the CDR3 reads TGTGCCATACTGGGAGGGTACGAGCAGTACTTC.

The chain joins TRBV5-6 to TRBJ2-7; 7 bases fit TRBD1. Germline V lookup: CDR1 SGHDT, CDR2 YYEEEE. V was clipped by 4 bases and J by 1 base; unmatched bases: 5. This CDR3 has 14 residues. CDR3 bases: TGTGCCAGCAGCCTACAGGGGTTATCCTACGAGCAGTACTTC. Translating gives CASSLQGLSYEQYF. The variable domain in full, completed from reference TRBV5-6 and TRBJ2-7, reads DAGVTQSPTHLIKTRGQQVTLRCSPKSGHDTVSWYQQALGQGPQFIFQYYEEEERQRGNFPDRFSGHQFPNYSSELNVNALLLGDSALYLCASSLQGLSYEQYFGPGTRLTVT.

The chain combines TRBV11-2 with TRBJ1-2; TRBD1 matches 8 bases. CDR1 and CDR2 from the germline V gene are SGHAT and FQNNGV. The CDR3 extends over 14 amino acids. V shed 5 bases and J 6 bases; nucleotides not matched to a gene: 8. This CDR3 reads CASSARGLIDGYTF. For the CDR3, the DNA is TGTGCCAGCAGCGCCAGGGGGCTGATAGATGGCTACACCTTC.

A few counts support this clone. The chain carries TRBV9 and TRBJ2-2, with 7 bases identical to TRBD2. Per germline, CDR1 SGDLS and CDR2 YYNGEE. V lost 3 bases, J lost 5 bases, and 16 bases stayed unmatched. This CDR3 is 18 amino acids long. CDR3 DNA sequence: TGTGCCAGCAGCGGTTCATGGGGGGGGGAGAGAAAGACCGGGGAGCTGTTTTTT. This gives the protein CASSGSWGGERKTGELFF.

This rearrangement joins TRBV21-1 to TRBJ1-6; the table's TRBD1 call for D was not verified on the DNA. TRBV21-1 is assigned pseudogene status. The CDR3 extends over 14 amino acids. This chain's CDR3 is CASSRTAARTPLHF. The CDR3 nucleotides read TGTGCCAGCAGCAGGACAGCAGCTAGGACACCCCTCCACTTT.

This chain connects TRBV5-1 to TRBJ2-5, with 9 bases fitting TRBD2. Germline V gene data show CDR1 as SGHRS and CDR2 as YFSETQ. The V and J ends lost 2 bases and 5 bases, in that order; junction bases with no gene match: 7. The CDR3 has 15 residues. CDR3 nucleotides: TGCGCCAGCAGCTTTAGCGGGAGCGAGGGGGAGACCCAGTACTTC. It yields the protein CASSFSGSEGETQYF.

The rearrangement uses TRBV28 and TRBJ2-7, with D unresolved. The CDR3 loop spans 13 amino acids. Germline V CDR1 and CDR2: MDHEN, SYDVKM. V lost 6 bases, J lost 0 bases, and 9 bases lay in between. This chain's CDR3 is CASSLLSSYEQYF. The CDR3 bases are TGTGCCAGCAGCCTACTTAGCTCCTACGAGCAGTACTTC.

The V call is TRBV4-1, the J call TRBJ1-1, with 9 positions matching TRBD1. The J segment lost 0 bases and the V segment lost 1 base, leaving 3 bases of the junction unmatched. The germline CDR1 and CDR2 sequences are MGHRA and YSYEKL. The CDR3 totals 16 residues. As DNA, the CDR3 is TGCGCCAGCAGCCAAGCCACAGGGGGCTTGAACACTGAAGCTTTCTTT. This translates into CASSQATGGLNTEAFF.